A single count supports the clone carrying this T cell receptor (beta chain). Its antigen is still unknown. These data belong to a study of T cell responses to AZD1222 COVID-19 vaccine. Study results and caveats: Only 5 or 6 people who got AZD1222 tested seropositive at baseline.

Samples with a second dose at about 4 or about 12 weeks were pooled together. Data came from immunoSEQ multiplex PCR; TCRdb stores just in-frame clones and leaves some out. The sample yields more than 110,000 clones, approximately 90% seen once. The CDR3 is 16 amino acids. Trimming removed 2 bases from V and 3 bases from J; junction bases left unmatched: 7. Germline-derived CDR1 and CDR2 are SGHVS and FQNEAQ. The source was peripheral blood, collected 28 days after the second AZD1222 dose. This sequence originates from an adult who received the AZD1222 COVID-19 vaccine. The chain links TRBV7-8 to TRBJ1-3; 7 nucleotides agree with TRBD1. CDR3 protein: CASSLSPGGLGNTIYF. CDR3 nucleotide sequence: TGTGCCAGCAGCTTATCCCCAGGGGGTCTTGGAAACACCATATATTTT. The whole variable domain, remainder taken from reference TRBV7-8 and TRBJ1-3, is GAGVSQSPRYKVAKRGQDVALRCDPISGHVSLFWYQQALGQGPEFLTYFQNEAQLDKSGLPSDRFFAERPEGSVSTLKIQRTQQEDSAVYLCASSLSPGGLGNTIYFGEGSWLTVV.